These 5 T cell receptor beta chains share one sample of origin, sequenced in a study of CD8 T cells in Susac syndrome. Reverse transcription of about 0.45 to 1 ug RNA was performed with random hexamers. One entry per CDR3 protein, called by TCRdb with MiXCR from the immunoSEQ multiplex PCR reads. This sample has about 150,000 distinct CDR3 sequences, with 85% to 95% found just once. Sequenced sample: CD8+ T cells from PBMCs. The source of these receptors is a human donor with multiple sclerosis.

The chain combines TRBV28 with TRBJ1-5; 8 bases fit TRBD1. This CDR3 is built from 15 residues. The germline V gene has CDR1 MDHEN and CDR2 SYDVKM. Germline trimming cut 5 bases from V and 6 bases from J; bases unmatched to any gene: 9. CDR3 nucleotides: TGTGCCAGCAGTCCCGCCGGACAGGGTGGTCAGCCCCAGCATTTT. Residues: CASSPAGQGGQPQHF.

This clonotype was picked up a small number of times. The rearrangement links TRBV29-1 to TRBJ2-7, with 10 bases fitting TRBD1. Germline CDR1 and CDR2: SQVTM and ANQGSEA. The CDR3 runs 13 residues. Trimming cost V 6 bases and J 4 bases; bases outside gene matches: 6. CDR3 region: CSVSGQGRYEQYF. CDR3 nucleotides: TGCAGCGTGTCGGGACAGGGGCGATACGAGCAGTACTTC.

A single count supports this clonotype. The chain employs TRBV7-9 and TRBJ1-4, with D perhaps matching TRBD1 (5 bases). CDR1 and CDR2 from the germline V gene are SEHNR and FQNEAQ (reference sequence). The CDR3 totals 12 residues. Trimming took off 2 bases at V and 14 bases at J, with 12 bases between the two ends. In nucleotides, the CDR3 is TGTGCCAGCAGCTTAACGGGGCAACGGCTGTTTTTT. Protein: CASSLTGQRLFF.

This CDR3 is CSARGLAGALQETQYF. The DNA for the CDR3 is TGCAGTGCAAGGGGTCTAGCGGGGGCCCTACAAGAGACCCAGTACTTC. This chain connects TRBV20-1 to TRBJ2-5; TRBD2 matches 10 bases. V trimming: 6 bases; J trimming: 2 bases; junction bases outside the gene matches: 12. Germline V lookup: CDR1 DFQATT, CDR2 SNEGSKA (reference sequence). The length of the CDR3 is 16 residues.

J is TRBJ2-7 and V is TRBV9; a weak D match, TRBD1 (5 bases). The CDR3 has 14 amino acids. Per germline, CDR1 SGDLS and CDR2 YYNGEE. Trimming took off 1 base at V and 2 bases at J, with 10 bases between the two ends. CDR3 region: CASSVSGRAYEQYF. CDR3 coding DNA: TGTGCCAGCAGCGTATCGGGCAGGGCCTACGAGCAGTACTTC.